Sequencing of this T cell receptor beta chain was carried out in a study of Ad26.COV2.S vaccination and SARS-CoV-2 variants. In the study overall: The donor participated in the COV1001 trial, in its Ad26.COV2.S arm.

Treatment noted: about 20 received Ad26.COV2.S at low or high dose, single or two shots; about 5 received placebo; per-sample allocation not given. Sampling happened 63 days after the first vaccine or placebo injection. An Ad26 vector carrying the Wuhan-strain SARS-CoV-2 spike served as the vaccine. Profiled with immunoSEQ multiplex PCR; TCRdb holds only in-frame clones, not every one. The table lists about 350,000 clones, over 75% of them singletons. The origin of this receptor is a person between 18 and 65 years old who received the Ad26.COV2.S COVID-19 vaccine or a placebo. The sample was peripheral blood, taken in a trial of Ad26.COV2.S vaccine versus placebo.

The chain's CDR3 is CASSEVGDRGETQYF. The CDR3 region has the DNA TGTGCCAGCAGTGAAGTGGGGGACAGGGGAGAGACCCAGTACTTC. This chain joins TRBV2 and TRBJ2-5; 10 bases line up with TRBD1. Trimming at V came to 1 base and at J to 4 bases, leaving 3 bases not matched to a gene. There are 15 residues in the CDR3. The V gene's germline CDR1 is SNHLY and CDR2 FYNNEI.